Below, 27 T cell receptor beta chains from the same sample are listed, as sequenced in a study of T cells after yellow fever vaccination. MiXCR, run by TCRdb on the 5' RACE reads, gives a single entry per CDR3 protein. In the table there are about 550,000 distinct CDR3 sequences, 15% to 20% of which are singletons. Sequencing used PBMCs, obtained 15 days after the yellow fever booster vaccination. These receptors all come from a man aged 25-45 years who received the YFV17D yellow fever vaccine.

The sample holds a few counts of this clonotype. The chain has TRBV2 and TRBJ2-7; 7 bases fit TRBD2. With 8 bases clipped from V and 0 bases from J, the junction kept 10 bases outside the gene matches. This CDR3 has 15 amino acids. CDR1 and CDR2 (germline): SNHLY, FYNNEI. This CDR3 reads CASGPSGPRSYEQYF. Written as DNA, the CDR3 is TGTGCCAGCGGGCCTAGCGGTCCCCGCTCCTACGAGCAGTACTTC.

Written as DNA, the CDR3 is TGTGCCAGCAGTTTCTCGGGACTAGCCGTGGATGAGCAGTTCTTC. As protein: CASSFSGLAVDEQFF. The J gene is TRBJ2-1, the V gene TRBV12-3 or TRBV12-4; TRBD2 agrees at 9 bases. The length of the CDR3 is 15 residues. V was clipped by 3 bases and J by 8 bases; unmatched bases: 8.

The V and J genes are TRBV6-5 and TRBJ1-1, with D unclear. The germline V gene encodes CDR1 MNHEY and CDR2 SVGAGI. V shed 2 bases and J shed 5 bases, with 18 bases lying between them. The CDR3 is made up of 16 amino acids. CDR3 sequence: CASSYPQTWVGTEAFF. The DNA of the CDR3 is TGTGCCAGCAGTTACCCCCAAACCTGGGTGGGAACTGAAGCTTTCTTT.

This clonotype came up many times. The rearrangement joins TRBV29-1 to TRBJ2-7, with D tentatively TRBD1 (5 bases). Between the trimmed V and J ends, which lost 3 bases and 6 bases, there was a span of 6 bases. CDR1 and CDR2 (germline): SQVTM, ANQGSEA. This CDR3 spans 10 amino acids. The CDR3 sequence: CSVEDIEQYF. CDR3 DNA sequence: TGCAGCGTTGAGGACATCGAGCAGTACTTC.

The gene calls are TRBV18 and TRBJ1-1; tentatively, D is TRBD1 (5 bases). This CDR3 is built from 18 residues. Looked up from germline, CDR1 is KGHSH and CDR2 is LQKENI. V was shortened by 1 base and J by 5 bases, with 23 bases between the two germline ends. Here the CDR3 DNA reads TGTGCCAGCTCACCACTAATAGGACACCCTGCACGGGAGACTGAAGCTTTCTTT. Amino acids: CASSPLIGHPARETEAFF.

J is TRBJ2-5 and V is TRBV24-1; D remains unclear. Trimming shortened V by 4 bases and J by 0 bases, and 11 bases separated the two germline ends. The CDR3 has 15 amino acids. CDR1 KGHDR and CDR2 SFDVKD come from the germline V gene. The CDR3 coding sequence is TGTGCCACCAGTGAGACATTCCCATACCAAGAGACCCAGTACTTC. Protein sequence: CATSETFPYQETQYF.

V usage is TRBV11-2 and J usage is TRBJ2-5; D remains unclear. The length of the CDR3 is 15 residues. The V gene lost 3 bases and the J gene lost 3 bases, with 14 bases spanning the gap. Germline V CDR1 and CDR2: SGHAT, FQNNGV. CDR3 nucleotide sequence: TGTGCCAGCAGCTTTAACACCCCCTACAAAGAGACCCAGTACTTC. Protein: CASSFNTPYKETQYF.

In its sample, this clonotype was seen once. This rearrangement joins TRBV5-1 to TRBJ2-2, with D perhaps matching TRBD1 (6 bases). The CDR3 sequence is 13 residues long. CDR1 is SGHRS, CDR2 YFSETQ, per germline. V dropped 4 bases and J dropped 5 bases, with 9 bases sitting between them. In nucleotides, the CDR3 is TGCGCCAGCAGCGCAACAGGGACCGGGGAGCTGTTTTTT. As protein: CASSATGTGELFF.

This clonotype has more than one count but fewer than ten. J is TRBJ2-3 and V is TRBV20-1; 7 bases line up with TRBD2. The J segment lost 7 bases and the V segment lost 8 bases, leaving 3 bases of the junction unmatched. The CDR3 sequence is 10 residues long. From germline, CDR1 is DFQATT and CDR2 SNEGSKA (reference sequence). This CDR3 reads CSLAENTQYF. DNA of the CDR3: TGCAGTCTAGCGGAGAATACGCAGTATTTT.

The rearrangement uses TRBV18 and TRBJ1-1; TRBD1 might be the D (5 bases). This CDR3 is 15 amino acids long. Trimming took off 2 bases at V and 0 bases at J, with 10 bases between the two ends. CDR1 is KGHSH, CDR2 LQKENI, per germline. CDR3 loop: CASSPGANMNTEAFF. The CDR3 DNA reads TGTGCCAGCTCACCAGGGGCTAACATGAACACTGAAGCTTTCTTT. Filled out from reference TRBV18 and TRBJ1-1, the complete variable domain reads NAGVMQNPRHLVRRRGQEARLRCSPMKGHSHVYWYRQLPEEGLKFMVYLQKENIIDESGMPKERFSAEFPKEGPSILRIQQVVRGDSAAYFCASSPGANMNTEAFFGQGTRLTVV.

This clonotype was observed a few times. V usage is TRBV19 and J usage is TRBJ2-7; 13 bases fit TRBD2. The CDR3 covers 16 residues. CDR1 LNHDA and CDR2 SQIVND come from the germline V gene (reference sequence). Trimming took 3 bases from V and 4 from J; bases not matched to a gene: 6. The CDR3 protein is CASSIRTSGRRYEQYF. CDR3 in DNA: TGTGCCAGTAGTATTCGGACTAGCGGGAGAAGATACGAGCAGTACTTC.

The genes are TRBV7-2 and TRBJ2-5, with a tentative D call TRBD2 (6 bases). The CDR3 is 15 residues long. The V gene's germline CDR1 is SGHTA and CDR2 FQGNSA. V was cut by 1 base and J by 5 bases, with 14 bases left in between. The CDR3 spells CASSLGREFVETQYF. For the CDR3, the DNA is TGTGCCAGCAGCTTAGGTCGGGAGTTCGTTGAGACCCAGTACTTC.

This chain uses TRBV10-3 with TRBJ2-1; 8 bases line up with TRBD2. There are 16 residues in the CDR3. V dropped 3 bases and J dropped 3; count of bases not matched to a gene: 7. Germline V gives CDR1 ENHRY, CDR2 SYGVKD. CDR3 nucleotide sequence: TGTGCCATCAGTGACTCCCTAGCGGGTCGCTACAATGAGCAGTTCTTC. Its translation: CAISDSLAGRYNEQFF.

The chain uses TRBV4-3 and TRBJ2-3; D may be TRBD2 (6 bases). V was pared by 1 base and J by 2 bases, with 13 bases between. This CDR3 comprises 16 residues. Germline CDR1 and CDR2: LGHNA and YSLEER. The DNA of the CDR3 is TGCGCCAGCAGCCAAGGTGGGGTAGCGGTCACAGATACGCAGTATTTT. This codes for CASSQGGVAVTDTQYF.

This clonotype was seen more than once but under ten times. The rearrangement uses TRBV7-9 and TRBJ2-5; perhaps TRBD1 as D (6 bases). Trimming cost V 10 bases and J 10 bases, with 25 bases left between them. Germline V gives CDR1 SEHNR, CDR2 FQNEAQ (reference sequence). This CDR3 spans 14 amino acids. Here the CDR3 DNA reads TGTGCCACCCTACCCCCTCCGGGACAAGGAGTCCAGTACTTC. Translating gives CATLPPPGQGVQYF.

V usage is TRBV5-5 and J usage is TRBJ2-3, with no clear D. V lost 2 bases and J 5 bases, leaving 9 bases between the germline ends. CDR3 length equals 13 residues. CDR1 SGHKS and CDR2 YYEKEE come from the germline V gene (reference sequence). The CDR3, as DNA: TGTGCCAGCAGCTTAATCCCCCTAGATACGCAGTATTTT. Its translation is CASSLIPLDTQYF.

The rearrangement uses TRBV29-1 and TRBJ1-4; D remains unclear. The CDR3 is 13 amino acids. The germline gives CDR1 SQVTM, CDR2 ANQGSEA. V gave up 8 bases and J gave up 4 bases, with 14 bases separating them. CDR3 coding DNA: TGCAGCTCCTCAGACCGGGGTAATGAAAAACTGTTTTTT. Its protein product is CSSSDRGNEKLFF.

This clonotype was counted a few times. The genes are TRBV7-2 and TRBJ2-3, with 7 positions matching TRBD1. The V and J ends lost 1 base and 6 bases, in that order; junction bases with no gene match: 7. In germline, CDR1 is SGHTA, CDR2 FQGNSA. There are 15 residues in the CDR3. Written as DNA, the CDR3 is TGTGCCAGCAGCTTAGACCGACAGGGATATGATACGCAGTATTTT. Amino acids: CASSLDRQGYDTQYF.

The genes are TRBV11-1 and TRBJ2-1; 11 bases are shared with TRBD2. Losses at the gene ends were 5 bases for V and 4 bases for J; bases not matched to a gene: 13. CDR3 size: 18 residues. Looked up from germline, CDR1 is SGHAT and CDR2 is FQDESV (reference sequence). CDR3 DNA sequence: TGTGCCAGCAGCCGACTAGCGGGACCCTCCCCCACATACAATGAGCAGTTCTTC. Translating gives CASSRLAGPSPTYNEQFF.

The chain combines TRBV5-4 with TRBJ2-5; TRBD1 aligns across 7 bases. This CDR3 region has 14 residues. Germline CDR1 and CDR2: SGHNT and YYREEE (reference sequence). Trimming removed 4 bases from V and 4 bases from J; junction bases left unmatched: 7. Written as DNA, the CDR3 is TGTGCCAGCAGCGAGGGGGCCATGGTAGAGACCCAGTACTTC. Its translation: CASSEGAMVETQYF.

This clonotype was counted between two and nine times. This rearrangement joins TRBV20-1 to TRBJ2-1; perhaps TRBD2 as D (7 bases). V dropped 0 bases and J dropped 0 bases, with 15 bases sitting between them. The germline gives CDR1 DFQATT, CDR2 SNEGSKA (reference sequence). The CDR3 has 17 residues. CDR3 nucleotide sequence: TGCAGTGCTAGAGATGGAGCGGGACAAATCTCCTACAATGAGCAGTTCTTC. Translating it yields CSARDGAGQISYNEQFF.

This rearrangement joins TRBV2 to TRBJ2-3, with 7 bases that match TRBD1. The CDR3 covers 15 residues. V trimming: 4 bases; J trimming: 4 bases; junction bases outside the gene matches: 8. Germline V gene lookup returns CDR1 SNHLY and CDR2 FYNNEI. This CDR3 reads CASSGRDRRPDTQYF. DNA of the CDR3: TGTGCCAGCAGTGGCCGGGACAGACGTCCAGATACGCAGTATTTT.

This clonotype appeared a few times. V gene TRBV7-2 combines with J gene TRBJ2-3; the D gene is possibly TRBD2 (6 bases). Trimming shortened V by 5 bases and J by 11 bases, and 26 bases separated the two germline ends. This CDR3 is built from 16 residues. Germline assignment: CDR1 SGHTA and CDR2 FQGNSA. The CDR3 region has the DNA TGTGCCAGCAGCGAAAGACGGGACTCCCGTGGTCGGGGGCAGTATTTT. It is translated as CASSERRDSRGRGQYF.

This clonotype turned up a few times. V gene TRBV11-2 combines with J gene TRBJ1-2, with a weak D call TRBD1 (5 bases). Per the germline V gene, CDR1 is SGHAT and CDR2 is FQNNGV. V lost 1 base to trimming and J lost 5 bases, with 14 bases between them. The CDR3 length is 15 residues. The CDR3 DNA sequence: TGTGCCAGCAGCTTAGCAGCAGGAGGGGAGTATGGCTACACCTTC. It translates to CASSLAAGGEYGYTF. Using reference TRBV11-2 and TRBJ1-2 for the parts outside the CDR3, the full variable domain is EAGVAQSPRYKIIEKRQSVAFWCNPISGHATLYWYQQILGQGPKLLIQFQNNGVVDDSQLPKDRFSAERLKGVDSTLKIQPAKLEDSAVYLCASSLAAGGEYGYTFGSGTRLTVV.

This clonotype has more than one count but fewer than ten. This chain joins TRBV4-3 and TRBJ2-1, with a possible D match to TRBD2 (6 bases). Trimming took off 3 bases at V and 10 bases at J, with 16 bases between the two ends. The CDR3 covers 14 residues. The germline CDR1 and CDR2 sequences are LGHNA and YSLEER. The CDR3 here is CASSQELAAGEQFF. CDR3 in DNA: TGCGCCAGCAGCCAGGAATTAGCGGCCGGGGAGCAGTTCTTC.

This clonotype was counted ten times or more. The chain combines TRBV5-1 with TRBJ2-2, with 7 bases matching TRBD1. Germline CDR1 SGHRS, CDR2 YFSETQ. The V and J ends lost 1 base and 5 bases, in that order; junction bases with no gene match: 8. The CDR3 extends over 16 amino acids. The DNA of the CDR3 is TGCGCCAGCAGCTTGATAAGGGGGCGAAGTACCGGGGAGCTGTTTTTT. Translated: CASSLIRGRSTGELFF.

This clonotype was recorded a few times. CDR3 DNA sequence: TGTGCCAGCAGCCGACCGGGGAGCGGGAGGGACAATGAGCAGTTCTTC. Translated, it gives CASSRPGSGRDNEQFF. The gene calls are TRBV6-1 and TRBJ2-1; 10 nucleotides match TRBD2. This CDR3 contains 16 residues. The V and J ends lost 6 bases and 5 bases, in that order; junction bases with no gene match: 10. CDR1 and CDR2 from the germline V gene are MNHNS and SASEGT.